This T cell receptor (beta chain) was observed in a study of blood T cell repertoires in COVID-19 (dated by TCRdb to the early 2020s). For context, the study as a whole: The collaborator samples originated in the United States, Italy and Spain and spanned the acute and convalescent phases of COVID-19. A freely available public database, intended as a resource for researchers studying the immune response to SARS-CoV-2, is where the repertoires were released. The samples were drawn from two sources: the first 160 participants of the ongoing ImmuneRACE study, and 1,200 or so subjects contributed by 6 global collaborators. The dataset comprised deeply sampled blood TCRbeta repertoires from subjects exposed to, actively infected with, or recovered from COVID-19. A de-identified subject ID, COVID-19 status, age in years and sex were almost always included in the sample metadata. Where HLA class I and class II types were available, the types were taken from metadata supplied by the sample provider, not from assay-based typing. The prospective study material was composed of cDNA or gDNA derived from T cells, B-cell-depleted T cells, or PBMCs.

The immunoSEQ Assay, a bias-controlled multiplex PCR, was used to amplify TCRbeta CDR3 regions from genomic DNA. In the paper's pipeline: The number of nucleated cells in each sample was estimated from the amplification of reference gene primers within the assay. Sequence reads were collapsed and filtered to measure the absolute abundance of every unique TCRbeta CDR3 rearrangement. For each sample, productive Simpson clonality was calculated by taking the square root of Simpson's diversity index across productive rearrangements. TCRdb took this table from immuneACCESS and kept in-frame rearrangements with V and J called. Such tables lack part of the clones; where checked against another copy, unresolved V genes explain under half of the gap, and the rest is unexplained. V, J and clone size are those of that table, while D and trimming were read from the DNA. The sample yields roughly 43,000 clones; around 86% were counted once. The leading ten clones occupy roughly 15% of the sample.

Each collaborating institution followed its own protocols to collect whole blood in K2EDTA tubes. Collaborator samples were shipped for TCRbeta analysis as frozen whole blood, isolated PBMCs, or DNA extracted from either sample type. What the research found in general, with its limitations: Clinical and demographic metadata were provided uncurated, with the amount varying by source and participant.

CDR1 LGHDT and CDR2 YNNKEL were looked up in the germline V gene (reference sequence). V is pruned by 5 bases and J by 3 bases, leaving 6 bases of the junction without a gene match. Reading from cysteine to phenylalanine, the CDR3 counts 17 amino acids. The DNA shown is the 51-base CDR3, in frame from base 1. Concerning this clone: This receptor's antigen is unknown. No base quality values were provided; no much bigger clone lies one nucleotide off.

The specimen sequenced was peripheral blood. Recombination joined TRBV3-1 (or the pseudogene TRBV3-2) with TRBJ2-1; 14 of the junction bases match TRBD2. The TCR originated in a human donor in a cohort sampled during active COVID-19. The CDR3 amino acid sequence is: CASSTGLAGVGYNEQFF. DNA sequence: TGTGCCAGCAGCACGGGACTAGCGGGAGTGGGCTACAATGAGCAGTTCTTC.